This T cell receptor (beta chain) was sequenced for a study of T cell responses to AZD1222 COVID-19 vaccine. Assay: immunoSEQ multiplex PCR; the TCRdb copy retains only in-frame clones and omits some. This repertoire shows about 140,000 clones, 92% found once; its top ten account for roughly 4%. Source: peripheral blood, taken on day 0 of AZD1222 vaccination. The sequence was collected from an adult in good health.

CDR3 loop: CASSTTSDRARGYTF. The CDR3 DNA follows: TGTGCCAGCAGTACGACATCCGACAGGGCCCGGGGCTACACCTTC. J is TRBJ1-2 and V is TRBV25-1, with 7 bases that match TRBD1. V trimming: 5 bases; J trimming: 8 bases; junction bases outside the gene matches: 14. CDR1 and CDR2 from the germline V gene are MGHDK and SYGVNS. The CDR3 is made up of 15 amino acids.